The source of this TCR beta chain is a study of T cell repertoires in cytomegalovirus infection. Turning to the study itself: CMV infection plus the matching HLA type was flagged by public TCR beta signatures. Study-wide results and limits: The response measured ex vivo was dominated by TCR beta clonotypes (HLA-C-restricted and CMV-specific).

The V end lost 7 bases, the J end lost 3 bases, and 20 bases lay between the germline ends. The CDR3 is 16 amino acids. A word on this clonotype: Its antigen is still unknown.

Via MiXCR, TCRdb re-called the reads, giving one row per CDR3 protein. The sample holds hundreds of thousands of distinct CDR3 sequences, about a sixth seen once. Sequenced input: PBMCs. This TCR was recovered from a human donor in good health (CMV status not recorded). Some clones in this sample may be carry-over from other donors' samples. The rearrangement links TRBV12-3 or TRBV12-4 to TRBJ2-3; D may be TRBD1 or TRBD2 (5 bases each). The CDR3 reads CASTILWGSRTDTQYF. The CDR3 DNA sequence: TGTGCCAGCACCATCCTTTGGGGGTCGAGGACAGATACGCAGTATTTT.